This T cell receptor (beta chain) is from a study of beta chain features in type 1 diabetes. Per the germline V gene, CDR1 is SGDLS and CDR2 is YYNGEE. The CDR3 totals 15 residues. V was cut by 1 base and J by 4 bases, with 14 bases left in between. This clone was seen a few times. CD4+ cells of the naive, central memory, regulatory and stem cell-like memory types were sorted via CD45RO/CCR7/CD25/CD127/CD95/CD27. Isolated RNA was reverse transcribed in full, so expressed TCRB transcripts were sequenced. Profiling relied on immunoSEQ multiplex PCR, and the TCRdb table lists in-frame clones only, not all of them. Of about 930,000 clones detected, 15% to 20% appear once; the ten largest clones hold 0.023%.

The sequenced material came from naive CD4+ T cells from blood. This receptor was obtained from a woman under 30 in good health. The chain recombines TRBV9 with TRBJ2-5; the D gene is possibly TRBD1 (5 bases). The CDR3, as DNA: TGTGCCAGCAGCGTATCGTCCAGGGTGCGAGAGACCCAGTACTTC. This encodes CASSVSSRVRETQYF.